These 13 T cell receptor beta chains share one sample of origin, sequenced in a study of T cell changes during pregnancy in multiple sclerosis. Sequencing was performed with immunoSEQ multiplex PCR; in TCRdb, only in-frame clones are kept and a portion is missing. The repertoire holds about 36,000 clones, 80% to 95% seen once, with 0.35% to 0.45% in the top ten. The sequences come from CD4+ T cells from peripheral blood mononuclear cells, collected in the third trimester of pregnancy. The source is a female donor in good health, enrolled as a control in a pregnancy study.

The gene calls are TRBV6-6 and TRBJ2-7, with 7 nucleotides matching TRBD1. Germline loops: CDR1 MNHNY, CDR2 SVGAGI (reference sequence). The CDR3 is 15 residues long. The trim removed 0 bases at V and 0 bases at J, leaving 2 bases unmatched. The DNA for the CDR3 is TGTGCCAGCAGTTACTCGGCAGGGGGCTCCTACGAGCAGTACTTC. Protein product: CASSYSAGGSYEQYF.

The V gene is TRBV4-1, the J gene TRBJ2-1, with TRBD2 identical over 16 bases. Germline V gene data show CDR1 as MGHRA and CDR2 as YSYEKL. J gave up 7 bases and V 0 bases, and 18 bases lay outside the gene matches. The CDR3 spans 22 residues. DNA for the CDR3: TGCGCCAGCAGCCAAGATAGGAACCGCGAAGGGACTAGCGGGGGGGCTCTAAATGAGCAGTTCTTC. It specifies CASSQDRNREGTSGGALNEQFF.

The chain links TRBV7-8 to TRBJ2-1; D is possibly TRBD1 (5 bases). Looked up from germline, CDR1 is SGHVS and CDR2 is FQNEAQ. The V end lost 5 bases, the J end lost 5 bases, and 10 bases lay between the germline ends. The CDR3 spans 13 residues. The CDR3 DNA reads TGTGCCAGCAGCAGCGTCAGGGACAATGAGCAGTTCTTC. Translating it yields CASSSVRDNEQFF.

This clone was observed a handful of times. The chain joins TRBV19 to TRBJ2-1; the match to TRBD2 covers 11 bases. Germline assignment: CDR1 LNHDA and CDR2 SQIVND (reference sequence). The CDR3 runs 16 residues. V shed 6 bases and J 4 bases; nucleotides not matched to a gene: 8. The CDR3: CASRKTSGTTYNEQFF. The CDR3 bases are TGTGCCAGTAGGAAGACTAGCGGGACGACTTACAATGAGCAGTTCTTC.

V is TRBV7-2 and J is TRBJ1-5, with 8 bases lining up with TRBD1. The junction had 6 bases not matched to a gene; V was cut back by 5 bases and J by 6 bases. CDR3 length: 14 residues. Germline-derived CDR1 and CDR2 are SGHTA and FQGNSA. The CDR3 nucleotides read TGTGCCAGCAGCCCAGACAGGGGAAGTCAGCCCCAGCATTTT. It codes for CASSPDRGSQPQHF.

The rearrangement links TRBV5-4 to TRBJ2-3, with TRBD2 matching over 9 bases. Germline V lookup: CDR1 SGHNT, CDR2 YYREEE (reference sequence). The ends lost 3 bases at V and 3 bases at J; junction bases unmatched: 8. This CDR3 has 16 residues. The CDR3 sequence is CASSSGLAKSTDTQYF. DNA for the CDR3: TGTGCCAGCAGCTCCGGACTAGCGAAGAGTACAGATACGCAGTATTTT.

This chain connects TRBV30 to TRBJ1-3; 8 bases are a match to TRBD1. The junction had 3 bases not matched to a gene; V was cut back by 3 bases and J by 2 bases. This CDR3 has 14 residues. CDR1 and CDR2 (germline): GTSNPN, SVGIG (reference sequence). The CDR3 region has the DNA TGTGCCTGGAGGTCGACAGGGGCTGGAAACACCATATATTTT. It yields the protein CAWRSTGAGNTIYF.

This chain uses TRBV6-6 with TRBJ2-2; the match to TRBD1 covers 7 bases. V was clipped by 10 bases and J by 1 base; unmatched bases: 12. CDR1 is MNHNY and CDR2 is SVGAGI in the germline V gene (reference sequence). This CDR3 region has 16 residues. The CDR3 coding sequence is TGTGCCATCCCTAGAGGGGACAGTATGAACACCGGGGAGCTGTTTTTT. Amino acids: CAIPRGDSMNTGELFF.

This chain uses TRBV19 with TRBJ2-1, with TRBD1 identical over 9 bases. The trim removed 5 bases at V and 7 bases at J, leaving 3 bases unmatched. There are 13 residues in the CDR3. CDR1 LNHDA and CDR2 SQIVND come from the germline V gene (reference sequence). The DNA for the CDR3 is TGTGCCAGTAGTCCCGACAGGGGGAATGAGCAGTTCTTC. Protein product: CASSPDRGNEQFF.

DNA of the CDR3: TGTGCCTGGAGTCCAATCGACAGGGCAGGTGGCTATGGCTACACCTTC. Its translation is CAWSPIDRAGGYGYTF. V is TRBV30 and J is TRBJ1-2, with TRBD1 matching 7 bases. There are 16 residues in the CDR3. Germline V gene lookup returns CDR1 GTSNPN and CDR2 SVGIG (reference sequence). V dropped 2 bases and J dropped 4; count of bases not matched to a gene: 13.

The chain employs TRBV7-3 and TRBJ2-1, with TRBD2 identical over 11 bases. V gave up 6 bases and J gave up 4 bases; unmatched junction bases: 8. In germline, CDR1 is SGHTA, CDR2 FQGTGA. The CDR3 length is 16 residues. DNA for the CDR3: TGTGCCAGCAGGCGAAAGACTAGCGGGACGTACAATGAGCAGTTCTTC. As protein: CASRRKTSGTYNEQFF.

A note on this clone: One end of the junction is discordant with germline, which a read error may explain. This sequence joins TRBV23-1 and TRBJ2-4, with 9 bases matching TRBD1. TRBV23-1 has ORF status, its function being uncertain. The CDR3 totals 9 residues. The CDR3, as DNA: TGCGCCAGCCCGGGACAGGGAGACTTC. Amino acids: CASPGQGDF.

The rearrangement uses TRBV6-6 and TRBJ2-3; no clear D gene. CDR1 MNHNY and CDR2 SVGAGI come from the germline V gene (reference sequence). The CDR3 runs 14 residues. V lost 2 bases, J lost 0 bases, and 6 bases lay in between. The CDR3 DNA sequence: TGTGCCAGCAGTTACGGCCCAAGCACAGATACGCAGTATTTT. It yields the protein CASSYGPSTDTQYF.